The T cell receptor beta chain described here comes from a study of regulatory T cells in long-lasting Graves disease. Library construction for TCR beta used iRepertoire HTBI primers and Arm-PCR of CDR3 regions. A single record per CDR3 protein comes from TCRdb applying MiXCR to the multiplex PCR reads. The table records over 500,000 distinct CDR3 sequences, 15% to 20% of them present only once. The time point here: newly diagnosed GD, antithyroid drugs for less than 3 months. Construction of the TCR library relied on RNA isolated from PBMCs. This clonotype was observed many times. The same specimen was also included in a second study, on T cells in Graves' hyperthyroidism and ophthalmopathy. That study reports: In the blood, most expanded thyroid clonotypes above 0.001 appeared as well.

This specimen consisted of peripheral blood mononuclear cells (PBMCs), obtained at new diagnosis, from a patient treated with antithyroid drugs. The sequence came from a woman under 40 with Graves disease.

The CDR3 sequence: CASSLSLAGYNEQFF. The CDR3 DNA reads TGTGCCAGCAGTTTATCTCTAGCGGGCTACAATGAGCAGTTCTTC. The chain joins TRBV28 to TRBJ2-1; 8 bases are shared with TRBD2. Trimming cost V 1 base and J 3 bases; bases outside gene matches: 2. CDR1 and CDR2 from the germline V gene are MDHEN and SYDVKM. The CDR3 has 15 residues.